This TCR beta chain was recorded in a study of vaccination effects on CD4 cells after COVID-19. General observations from the study: Convalescent patients' post-vaccine spike repertoire was mostly distinct vaccine-induced clones.

Produced via immunoSEQ multiplex PCR; TCRdb's table is partial and in-frame only. In the table there are about 15,000 clones, 65% to 80% of which are singletons. In this sample, this clone turned up once. Antigen unknown. Antigen-specific CD4+ T cells were first expanded with viral peptide pools by the ViraFEST assay and only then sequenced. Cultured cells yielded isolated CD4+ T cells after 10 days. Convalescent patients had PCR-confirmed SARS-CoV-2 infection between March and December 2020. Two-dose BNT162b2 or mRNA-1273 vaccination was given to participants. IL-2 medium was substituted for half the medium on days 3 and 7. V dropped 8 bases and J dropped 0; count of bases not matched to a gene: 9. CDR3 length equals 16 residues. Germline V CDR1 and CDR2: ENHRY, SYGVKD.

The clonotype originates from a human donor who had a prior SARS-CoV-2 infection. The chain joins TRBV10-3 to TRBJ2-1; TRBD2 agrees at 8 bases. Here the sequenced sample was CD4+ T cells from PBMCs cultured with SARS-CoV-2 spike peptides, taken after COVID-19 vaccination. The chain's CDR3 is CAIAERSGGSYNEQFF. In nucleotides, the CDR3 is TGTGCCATCGCCGAGCGGAGCGGGGGCTCCTACAATGAGCAGTTCTTC.